This TCR beta chain originates from a study of T cells in Graves' hyperthyroidism and ophthalmopathy. Aged 18 to 65, the patients had hyperthyroidism that was newly diagnosed and had lasted under 2 months. This clonotype was counted a few times. Amplification yielded TCR beta CDR3 regions, with RNA transcripts as the source. The HTBI set primed first-round TCR CDR3 RT-PCR. In TCRdb, the multiplex PCR reads were re-called with MiXCR into one record per CDR3 protein. The sample carries over 700,000 distinct CDR3 sequences, around 40% recorded once. The length of the CDR3 is 12 residues. Germline trimming cut 6 bases from V and 4 bases from J; bases unmatched to any gene: 3. The V gene's germline CDR1 is LGHDT and CDR2 YNNKEL (reference sequence).

The specimen sequenced was blood. The TCR comes from a woman aged 40-49 years with Graves' hyperthyroidism. The rearrangement links TRBV3-1 to TRBJ2-7, with 7 bases matching TRBD1. The CDR3 coding sequence is TGTGCCAGCAGTCACAGGGGATACGAGCAGTACTTC. Amino acid sequence: CASSHRGYEQYF.